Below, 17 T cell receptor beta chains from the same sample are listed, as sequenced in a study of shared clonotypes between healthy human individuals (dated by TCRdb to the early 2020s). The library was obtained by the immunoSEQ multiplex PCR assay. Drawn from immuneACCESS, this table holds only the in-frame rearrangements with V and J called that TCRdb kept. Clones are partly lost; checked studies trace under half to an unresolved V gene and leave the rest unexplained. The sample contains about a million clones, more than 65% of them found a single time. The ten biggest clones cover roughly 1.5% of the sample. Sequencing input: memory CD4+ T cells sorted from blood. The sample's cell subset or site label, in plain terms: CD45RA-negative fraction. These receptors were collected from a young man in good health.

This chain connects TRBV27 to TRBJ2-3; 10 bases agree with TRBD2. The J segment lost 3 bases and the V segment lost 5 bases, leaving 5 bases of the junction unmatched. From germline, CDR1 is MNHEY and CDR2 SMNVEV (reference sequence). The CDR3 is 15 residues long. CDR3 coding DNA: TGTGCCAGCAGTCCTCAGCGGGAGGGGACAGATACGCAGTATTTT. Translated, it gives CASSPQREGTDTQYF.

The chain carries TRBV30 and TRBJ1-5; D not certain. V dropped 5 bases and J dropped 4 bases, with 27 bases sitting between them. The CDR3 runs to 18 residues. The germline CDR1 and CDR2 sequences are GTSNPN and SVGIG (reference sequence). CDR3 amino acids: CAWRILILAQVGNQPQHF. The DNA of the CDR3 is TGTGCCTGGCGAATTCTTATCTTGGCTCAGGTTGGAAATCAGCCCCAGCATTTT.

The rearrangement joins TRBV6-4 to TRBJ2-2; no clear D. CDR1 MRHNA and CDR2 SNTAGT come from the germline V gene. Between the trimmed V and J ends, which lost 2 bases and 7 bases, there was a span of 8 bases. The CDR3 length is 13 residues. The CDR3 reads CASSDPKVGELFF. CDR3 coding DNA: TGTGCCAGCAGTGACCCTAAGGTCGGGGAGCTGTTTTTT.

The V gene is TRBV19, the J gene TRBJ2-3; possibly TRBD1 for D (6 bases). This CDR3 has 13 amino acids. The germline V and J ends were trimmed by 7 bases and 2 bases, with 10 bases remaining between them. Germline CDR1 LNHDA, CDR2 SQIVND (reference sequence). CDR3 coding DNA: TGTGCCAGTATGCGGACAGTCACAGATACGCAGTATTTT. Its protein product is CASMRTVTDTQYF.

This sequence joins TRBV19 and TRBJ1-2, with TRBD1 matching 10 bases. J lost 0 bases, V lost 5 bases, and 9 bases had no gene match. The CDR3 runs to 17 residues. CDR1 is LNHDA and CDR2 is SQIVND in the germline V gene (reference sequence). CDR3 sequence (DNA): TGTGCCAGTAGTCTCCAGACAGGGGGCTTAGCTAACTATGGCTACACCTTC. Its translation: CASSLQTGGLANYGYTF.

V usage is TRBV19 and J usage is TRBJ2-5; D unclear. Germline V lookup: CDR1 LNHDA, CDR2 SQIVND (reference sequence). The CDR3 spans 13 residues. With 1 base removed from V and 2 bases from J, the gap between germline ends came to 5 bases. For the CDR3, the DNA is TGTGCCAGTAGTATAGCACAGCAAGAGACCCAGTACTTC. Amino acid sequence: CASSIAQQETQYF. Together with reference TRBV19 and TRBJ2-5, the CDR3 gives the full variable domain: DGGITQSPKYLFRKEGQNVTLSCEQNLNHDAMYWYRQDPGQGLRLIYYSQIVNDFQKGDIAEGYSVSREKKESFPLTVTSAQKNPTAFYLCASSIAQQETQYFGPGTRLLVL.

Here the CDR3 DNA reads TGTGCCAGCAGCTCCCCAGGGGGGACAGGGCGTAAGGAGCCCCAGCATTTT. Its translation is CASSSPGGTGRKEPQHF. The chain carries TRBV5-8 and TRBJ1-5; 9 bases are a match to TRBD1. From germline, CDR1 is SGHTS and CDR2 YDEGEE. This CDR3 is 17 amino acids long. The ends lost 3 bases at V and 8 bases at J; junction bases unmatched: 15.

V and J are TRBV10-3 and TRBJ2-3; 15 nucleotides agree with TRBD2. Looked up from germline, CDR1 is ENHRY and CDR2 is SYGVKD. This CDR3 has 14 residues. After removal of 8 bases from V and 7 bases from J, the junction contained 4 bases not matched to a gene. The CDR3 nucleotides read TGTGCCATCGGGACTAGCGGGGGGCCAAATACGCAGTATTTT. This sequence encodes CAIGTSGGPNTQYF.

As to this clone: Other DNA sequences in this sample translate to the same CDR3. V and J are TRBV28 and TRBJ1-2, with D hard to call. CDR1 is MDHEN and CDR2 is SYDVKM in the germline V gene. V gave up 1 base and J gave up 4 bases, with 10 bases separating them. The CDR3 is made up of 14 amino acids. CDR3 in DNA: TGTGCCAGCAGTTTATCGGCCCCAGGCTATGGCTACACCTTC. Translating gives CASSLSAPGYGYTF.

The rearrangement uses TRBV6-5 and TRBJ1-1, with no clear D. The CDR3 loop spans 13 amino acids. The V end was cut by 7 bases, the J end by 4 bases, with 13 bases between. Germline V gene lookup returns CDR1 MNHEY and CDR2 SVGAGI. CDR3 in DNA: TGTGCCAGCAATAAGCCTGCGGGCACTGAAGCTTTCTTT. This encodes CASNKPAGTEAFF.

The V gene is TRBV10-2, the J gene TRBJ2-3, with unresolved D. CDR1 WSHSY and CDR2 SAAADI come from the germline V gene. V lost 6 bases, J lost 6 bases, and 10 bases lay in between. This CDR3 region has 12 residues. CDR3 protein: CASRGNRDTQYF. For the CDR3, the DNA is TGCGCCAGCAGGGGAAATCGGGATACGCAGTATTTT.

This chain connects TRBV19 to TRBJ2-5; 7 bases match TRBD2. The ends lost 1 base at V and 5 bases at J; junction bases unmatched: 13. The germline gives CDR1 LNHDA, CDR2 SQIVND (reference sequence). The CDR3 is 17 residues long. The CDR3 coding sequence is TGTGCCAGTAGTATAGTAGTCGGAGCGGGGCTCTCGGAGACCCAGTACTTC. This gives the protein CASSIVVGAGLSETQYF.

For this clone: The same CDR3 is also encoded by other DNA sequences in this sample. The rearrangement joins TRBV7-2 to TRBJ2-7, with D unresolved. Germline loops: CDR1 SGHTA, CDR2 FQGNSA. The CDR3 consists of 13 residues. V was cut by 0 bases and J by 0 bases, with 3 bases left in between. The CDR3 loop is CASSLAGSYEQYF. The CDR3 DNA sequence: TGTGCCAGCAGCTTAGCTGGCTCCTACGAGCAGTACTTC.

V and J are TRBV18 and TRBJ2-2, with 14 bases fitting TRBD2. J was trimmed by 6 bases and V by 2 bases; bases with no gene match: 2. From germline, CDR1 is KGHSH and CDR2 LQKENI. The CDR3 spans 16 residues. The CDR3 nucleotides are TGTGCCAGCTCACCAGGGACTAGCGGGAGCGCCGGGGAGCTGTTTTTT. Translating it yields CASSPGTSGSAGELFF.

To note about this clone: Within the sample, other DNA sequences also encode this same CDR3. Here the CDR3 reads CASSPDRNEKLFF. CDR3 nucleotide sequence: TGTGCCAGCTCACCCGACCGTAATGAAAAACTGTTTTTT. This chain uses TRBV18 with TRBJ1-4; D is unclear. Germline V gives CDR1 KGHSH, CDR2 LQKENI. Trimming stripped 3 bases from V and 4 bases from J, with 6 bases between. CDR3 length: 13 amino acids.

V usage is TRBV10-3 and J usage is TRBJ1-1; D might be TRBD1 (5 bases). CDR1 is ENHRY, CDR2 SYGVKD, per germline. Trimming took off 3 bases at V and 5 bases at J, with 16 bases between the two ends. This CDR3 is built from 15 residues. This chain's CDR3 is CAISDSQGWRTEAFF. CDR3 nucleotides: TGTGCCATCAGTGATAGCCAGGGTTGGAGGACTGAAGCTTTCTTT.

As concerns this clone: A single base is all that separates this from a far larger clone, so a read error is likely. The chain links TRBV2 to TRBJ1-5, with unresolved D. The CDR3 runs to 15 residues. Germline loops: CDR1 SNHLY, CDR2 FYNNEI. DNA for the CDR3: TGTGCCAGCAGTGAAGCCCAGGCCGGCAATCGGCCCCAGCATTTT. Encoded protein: CASSEAQAGNRPQHF.